This TCR beta chain was found in a study of blood T cell repertoires in COVID-19. In the study overall: In each case, the material was cDNA or gDNA derived from T cells, B-cell-depleted T cells, or PBMCs.

The authors' processing: Amplification of reference gene primers provided the estimated nucleated cell counts. TCRdb keeps only in-frame clones here, not all; method: immunoSEQ multiplex PCR. The DNA gave D and trimming, while V, J and clone size come from that table. The sample contains about 63,000 clones, about 86% of which appear only once. Germline assignment: CDR1 MDHEN and CDR2 SYDVKM. The CDR3 length is 13 residues. The V gene lost 8 bases and the J gene lost 4 bases, with 12 bases spanning the gap. This clonotype originated in a human donor in a cohort sampled during active COVID-19. The sample taken for sequencing was peripheral blood. J is TRBJ2-1 and V is TRBV28; D unclear. CDR3 residues: CASLTTIYNEQFF. In nucleotides, the CDR3 is TGTGCCAGCCTTACAACTATATACAATGAGCAGTTCTTC.